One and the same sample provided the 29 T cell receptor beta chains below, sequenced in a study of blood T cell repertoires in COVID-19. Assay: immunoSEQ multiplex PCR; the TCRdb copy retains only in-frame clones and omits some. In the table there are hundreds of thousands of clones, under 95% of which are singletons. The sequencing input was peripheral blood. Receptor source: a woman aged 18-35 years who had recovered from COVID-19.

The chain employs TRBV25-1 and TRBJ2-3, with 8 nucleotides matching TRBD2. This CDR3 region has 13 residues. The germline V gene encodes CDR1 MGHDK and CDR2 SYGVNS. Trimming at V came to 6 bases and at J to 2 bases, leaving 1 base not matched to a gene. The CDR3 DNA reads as TGTGCCAGCAGGGGACTAGTCACAGATACGCAGTATTTT. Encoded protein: CASRGLVTDTQYF.

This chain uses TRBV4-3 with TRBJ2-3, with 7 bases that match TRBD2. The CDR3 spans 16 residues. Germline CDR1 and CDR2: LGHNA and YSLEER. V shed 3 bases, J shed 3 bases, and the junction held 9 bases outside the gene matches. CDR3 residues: CASSHGTTLKTDTQYF. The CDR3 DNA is TGCGCCAGCAGCCACGGGACTACTCTTAAAACAGATACGCAGTATTTT.

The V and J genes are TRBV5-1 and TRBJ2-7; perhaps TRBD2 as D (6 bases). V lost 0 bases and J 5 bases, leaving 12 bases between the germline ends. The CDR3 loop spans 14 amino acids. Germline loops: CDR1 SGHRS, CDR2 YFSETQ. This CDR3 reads CASSLEASADEQYV. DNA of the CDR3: TGCGCCAGCAGCTTGGAGGCTAGCGCAGACGAGCAGTACGTC.

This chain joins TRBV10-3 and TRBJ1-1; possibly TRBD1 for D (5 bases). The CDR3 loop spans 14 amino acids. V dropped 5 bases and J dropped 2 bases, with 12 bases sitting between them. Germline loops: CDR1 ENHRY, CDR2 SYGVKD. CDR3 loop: CAISPQGLNTEAFF. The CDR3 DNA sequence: TGTGCCATCAGTCCCCAGGGACTTAACACTGAAGCTTTCTTT.

In DNA, the CDR3 is TGTGCCAGCAGTTACATCCATCAGCGGTCTAGCACAGATACGCAGTATTTT. Amino acids: CASSYIHQRSSTDTQYF. This chain links TRBV6-2 or TRBV6-3 with TRBJ2-3; TRBD2 might be the D (5 bases). CDR1 is MNHEY and CDR2 is SVGEGT in the germline V gene. The CDR3 has 17 amino acids. With 2 bases removed from V and 0 bases from J, the gap between germline ends came to 15 bases.

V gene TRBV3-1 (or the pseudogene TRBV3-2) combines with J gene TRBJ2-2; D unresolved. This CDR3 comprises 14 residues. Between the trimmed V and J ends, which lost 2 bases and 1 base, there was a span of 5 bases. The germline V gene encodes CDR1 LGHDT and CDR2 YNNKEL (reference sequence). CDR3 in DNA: TGTGCCAGCAGCCAATTACAGAACACCGGGGAGCTGTTTTTT. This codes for CASSQLQNTGELFF.

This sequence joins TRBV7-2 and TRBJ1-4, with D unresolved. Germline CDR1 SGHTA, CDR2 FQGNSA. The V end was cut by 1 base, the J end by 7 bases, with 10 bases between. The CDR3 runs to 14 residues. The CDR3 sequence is CASSLGGRGEKLFF. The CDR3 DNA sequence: TGTGCCAGCAGCTTAGGAGGGCGAGGTGAAAAACTGTTTTTT.

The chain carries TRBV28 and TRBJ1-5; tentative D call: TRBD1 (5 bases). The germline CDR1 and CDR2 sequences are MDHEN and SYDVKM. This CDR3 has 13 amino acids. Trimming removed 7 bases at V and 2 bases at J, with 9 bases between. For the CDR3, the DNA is TGTGCCAGCAATCTAGGGGGCAATCAGCCCCAGCATTTT. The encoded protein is CASNLGGNQPQHF. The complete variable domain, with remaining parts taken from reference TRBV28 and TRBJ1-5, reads DVKVTQSSRYLVKRTGEKVFLECVQDMDHENMFWYRQDPGLGLRLIYFSYDVKMKEKGDIPEGYSVSREKKERFSLILESASTNQTSMYLCASNLGGNQPQHFGDGTRLSIL.

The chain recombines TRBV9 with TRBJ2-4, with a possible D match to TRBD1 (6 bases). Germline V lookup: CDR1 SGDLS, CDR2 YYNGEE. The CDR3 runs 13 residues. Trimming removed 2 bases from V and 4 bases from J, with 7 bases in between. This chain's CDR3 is CASSVGTKNIQYF. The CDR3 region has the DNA TGTGCCAGCAGCGTGGGGACAAAAAACATTCAGTACTTC.

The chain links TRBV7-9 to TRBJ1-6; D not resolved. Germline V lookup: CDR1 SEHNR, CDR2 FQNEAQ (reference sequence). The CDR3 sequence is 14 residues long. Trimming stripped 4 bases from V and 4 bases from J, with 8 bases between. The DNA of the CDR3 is TGTGCCAGCAGCTCCCCGGGTTATAATTCACCCCTCCACTTT. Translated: CASSSPGYNSPLHF.

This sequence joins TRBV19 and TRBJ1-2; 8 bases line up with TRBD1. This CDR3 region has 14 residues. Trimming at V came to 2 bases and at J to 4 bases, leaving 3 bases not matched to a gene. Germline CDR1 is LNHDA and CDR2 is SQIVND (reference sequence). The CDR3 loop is CASSILTGGYGYTF. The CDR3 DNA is TGTGCCAGTAGTATACTTACAGGGGGCTATGGCTACACCTTC.

DNA of the CDR3: TGTGCCAGCAGTCGAGGACAGGGGAGCTCCTACGAGCAGTACGTC. Translated, it gives CASSRGQGSSYEQYV. The chain couples TRBV6-2 or TRBV6-3 to TRBJ2-7, with 9 bases fitting TRBD1. The CDR3 spans 15 residues. V was clipped by 5 bases and J by 0 bases; unmatched bases: 5. CDR1 and CDR2 from the germline V gene are MNHEY and SVGEGT.

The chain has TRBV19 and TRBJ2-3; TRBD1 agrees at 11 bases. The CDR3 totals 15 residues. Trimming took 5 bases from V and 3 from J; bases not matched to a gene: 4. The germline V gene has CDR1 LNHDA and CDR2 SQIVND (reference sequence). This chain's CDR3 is CASSSGTGGTDTQYF. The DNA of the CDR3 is TGTGCCAGTAGTTCCGGGACAGGGGGAACAGATACGCAGTATTTT.

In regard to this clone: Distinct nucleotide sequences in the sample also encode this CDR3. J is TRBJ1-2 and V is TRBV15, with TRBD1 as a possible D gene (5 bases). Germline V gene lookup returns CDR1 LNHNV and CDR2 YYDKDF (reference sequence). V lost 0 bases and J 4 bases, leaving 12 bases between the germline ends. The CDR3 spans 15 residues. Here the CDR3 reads CATSREGQGGYGYTF. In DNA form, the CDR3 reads TGTGCCACCAGCAGAGAAGGGCAGGGCGGCTATGGCTACACCTTC.

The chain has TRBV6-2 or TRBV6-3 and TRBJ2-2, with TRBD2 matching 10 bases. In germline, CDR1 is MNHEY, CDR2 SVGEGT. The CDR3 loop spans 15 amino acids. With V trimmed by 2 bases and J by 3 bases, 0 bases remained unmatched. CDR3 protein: CASSYGTSDTGELFF. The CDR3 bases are TGTGCCAGCAGTTACGGGACTAGCGACACCGGGGAGCTGTTTTTT.

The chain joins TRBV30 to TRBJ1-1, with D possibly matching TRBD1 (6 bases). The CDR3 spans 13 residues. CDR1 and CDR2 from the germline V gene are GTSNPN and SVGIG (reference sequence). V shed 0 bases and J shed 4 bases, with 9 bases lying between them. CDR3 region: CAWSVRGATEAFF. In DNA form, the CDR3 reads TGTGCCTGGAGTGTACGGGGGGCCACTGAAGCTTTCTTT.

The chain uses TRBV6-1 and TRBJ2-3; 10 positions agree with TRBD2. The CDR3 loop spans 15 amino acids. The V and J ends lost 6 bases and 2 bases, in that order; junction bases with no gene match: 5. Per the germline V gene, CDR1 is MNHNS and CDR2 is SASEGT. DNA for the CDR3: TGTGCCAGCAGGACCGGGACTAGCGACACAGATACGCAGTATTTT. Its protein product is CASRTGTSDTDTQYF.

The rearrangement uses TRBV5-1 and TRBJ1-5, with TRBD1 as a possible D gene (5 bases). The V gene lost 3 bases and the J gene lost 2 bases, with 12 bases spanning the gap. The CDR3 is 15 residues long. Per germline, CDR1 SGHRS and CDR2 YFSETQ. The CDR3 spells CASSWRGDGNQPQHF. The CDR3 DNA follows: TGCGCCAGCAGCTGGCGGGGGGACGGCAATCAGCCCCAGCATTTT.

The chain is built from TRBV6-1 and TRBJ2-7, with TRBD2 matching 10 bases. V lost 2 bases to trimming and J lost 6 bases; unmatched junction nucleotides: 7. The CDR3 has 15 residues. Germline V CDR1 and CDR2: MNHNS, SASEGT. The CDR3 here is CASSERTSGKGEQYV. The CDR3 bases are TGTGCCAGCAGTGAAAGAACTAGCGGGAAAGGCGAGCAGTACGTC.

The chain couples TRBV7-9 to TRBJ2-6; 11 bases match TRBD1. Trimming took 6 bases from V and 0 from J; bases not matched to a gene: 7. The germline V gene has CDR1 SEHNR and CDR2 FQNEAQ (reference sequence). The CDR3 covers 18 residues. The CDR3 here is CASSLAGTGGSGANVLTF. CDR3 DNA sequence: TGTGCCAGCAGTTTGGCCGGGACAGGGGGCTCTGGGGCCAACGTCCTGACTTTC.

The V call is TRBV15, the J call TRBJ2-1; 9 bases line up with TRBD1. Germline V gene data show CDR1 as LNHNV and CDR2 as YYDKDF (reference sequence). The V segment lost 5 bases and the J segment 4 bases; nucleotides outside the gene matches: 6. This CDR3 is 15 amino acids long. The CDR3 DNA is TGTGCCACCAGCGACCGGGACAGGGAATACAATGAGCAGTTCTTC. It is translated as CATSDRDREYNEQFF.

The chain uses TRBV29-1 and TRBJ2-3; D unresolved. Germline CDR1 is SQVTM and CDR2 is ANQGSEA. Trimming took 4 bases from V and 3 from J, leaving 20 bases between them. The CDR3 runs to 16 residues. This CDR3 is CSVVQFVAGTTDTQYF. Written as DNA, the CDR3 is TGCAGCGTTGTCCAGTTCGTAGCTGGTACGACAGATACGCAGTATTTT.

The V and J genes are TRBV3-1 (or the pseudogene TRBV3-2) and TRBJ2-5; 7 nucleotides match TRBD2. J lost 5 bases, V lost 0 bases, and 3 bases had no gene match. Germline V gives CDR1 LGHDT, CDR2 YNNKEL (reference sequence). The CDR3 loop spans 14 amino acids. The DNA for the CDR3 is TGTGCCAGCAGCCAAGAGGCGGGAGCGGAGACCCAGTACTTC. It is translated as CASSQEAGAETQYF.

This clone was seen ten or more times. CDR3 loop: CASSQILAPGNTIYF. DNA for the CDR3: TGCGCCAGCAGCCAAATCTTGGCTCCGGGAAACACCATATATTTT. This rearrangement joins TRBV4-1 to TRBJ1-3; the D is unclear. Trimming took off 2 bases at V and 4 bases at J, with 12 bases between the two ends. Germline-derived CDR1 and CDR2 are MGHRA and YSYEKL. This CDR3 is built from 15 residues.

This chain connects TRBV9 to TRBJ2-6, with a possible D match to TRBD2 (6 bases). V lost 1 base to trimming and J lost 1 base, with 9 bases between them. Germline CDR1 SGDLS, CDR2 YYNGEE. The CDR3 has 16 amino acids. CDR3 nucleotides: TGTGCCAGCAGCGTAAGTGGGGGGTCTGGGGCCAACGTCCTGACTTTC. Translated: CASSVSGGSGANVLTF. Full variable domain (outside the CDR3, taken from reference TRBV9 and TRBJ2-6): DSGVTQTPKHLITATGQRVTLRCSPRSGDLSVYWYQQSLDQGLQFLIQYYNGEERAKGNILERFSAQQFPDLHSELNLSSLELGDSALYFCASSVSGGSGANVLTFGAGSRLTVL.

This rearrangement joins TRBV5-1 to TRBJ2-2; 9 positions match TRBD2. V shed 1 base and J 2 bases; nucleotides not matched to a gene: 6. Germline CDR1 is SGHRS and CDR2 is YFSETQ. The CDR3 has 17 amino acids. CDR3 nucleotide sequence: TGCGCCAGCAGCTTGTTAAGCGGGAGGACTAACACCGGGGAGCTGTTTTTT. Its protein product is CASSLLSGRTNTGELFF.

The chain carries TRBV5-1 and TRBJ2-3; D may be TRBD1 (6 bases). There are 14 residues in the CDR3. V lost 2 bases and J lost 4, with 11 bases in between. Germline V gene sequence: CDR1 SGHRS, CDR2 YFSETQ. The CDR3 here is CASSLNRAPDTQYF. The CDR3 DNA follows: TGCGCCAGCAGCTTAAACAGGGCCCCAGATACGCAGTATTTT. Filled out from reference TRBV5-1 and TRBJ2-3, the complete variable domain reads KAGVTQTPRYLIKTRGQQVTLSCSPISGHRSVSWYQQTPGQGLQFLFEYFSETQRNKGNFPGRFSGRQFSNSRSEMNVSTLELGDSALYLCASSLNRAPDTQYFGPGTRLTVL.

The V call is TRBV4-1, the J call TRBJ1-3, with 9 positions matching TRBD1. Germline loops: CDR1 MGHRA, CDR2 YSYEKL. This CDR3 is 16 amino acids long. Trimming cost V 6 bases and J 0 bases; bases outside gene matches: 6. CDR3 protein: CASSRTGAYSGNTIYF. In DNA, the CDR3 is TGCGCCAGCAGTCGGACAGGGGCCTACTCTGGAAACACCATATATTTT.

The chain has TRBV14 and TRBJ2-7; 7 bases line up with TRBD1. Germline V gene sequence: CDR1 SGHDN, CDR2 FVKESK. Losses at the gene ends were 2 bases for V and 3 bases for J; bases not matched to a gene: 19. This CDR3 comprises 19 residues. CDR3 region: CASSQQRDSLRRNFYEQYV. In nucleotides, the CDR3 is TGTGCCAGCAGCCAACAACGGGACAGTCTCCGGAGGAATTTCTACGAGCAGTACGTC.